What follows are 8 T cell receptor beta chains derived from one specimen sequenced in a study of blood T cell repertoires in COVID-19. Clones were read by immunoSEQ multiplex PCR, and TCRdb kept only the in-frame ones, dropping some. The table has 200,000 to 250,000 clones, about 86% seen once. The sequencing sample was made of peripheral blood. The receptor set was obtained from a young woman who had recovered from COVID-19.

CDR3 sequence (DNA): TGTGCCAGCAGTCCGGGAGGGAGTCATGGCTACACCTTC. Its protein is CASSPGGSHGYTF. V and J are TRBV7-3 and TRBJ1-2, with D hard to call. The CDR3 loop spans 13 amino acids. V shed 6 bases and J shed 6 bases, with 14 bases lying between them. Germline CDR1 and CDR2: SGHTA and FQGTGA.

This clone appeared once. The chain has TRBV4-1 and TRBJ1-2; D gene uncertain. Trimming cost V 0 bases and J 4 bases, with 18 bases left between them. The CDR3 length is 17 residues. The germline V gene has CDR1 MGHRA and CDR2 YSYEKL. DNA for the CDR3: TGCGCCAGCAGCCAAGAGGGAGGTAGCAGAGCCTTCTATGGCTACACCTTC. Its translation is CASSQEGGSRAFYGYTF.

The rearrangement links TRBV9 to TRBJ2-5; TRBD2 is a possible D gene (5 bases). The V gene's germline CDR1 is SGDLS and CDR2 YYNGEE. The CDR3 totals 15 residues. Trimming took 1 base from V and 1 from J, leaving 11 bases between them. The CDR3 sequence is CASSVSFGGQETQYF. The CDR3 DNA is TGTGCCAGCAGCGTAAGTTTTGGAGGCCAAGAGACCCAGTACTTC.

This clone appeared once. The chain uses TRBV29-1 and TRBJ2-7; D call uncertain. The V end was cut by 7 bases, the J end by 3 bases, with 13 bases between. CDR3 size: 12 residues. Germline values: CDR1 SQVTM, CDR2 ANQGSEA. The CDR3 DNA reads TGCAGCGCCACGACGGGTCGCTACGAGCAGTACTTC. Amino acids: CSATTGRYEQYF.

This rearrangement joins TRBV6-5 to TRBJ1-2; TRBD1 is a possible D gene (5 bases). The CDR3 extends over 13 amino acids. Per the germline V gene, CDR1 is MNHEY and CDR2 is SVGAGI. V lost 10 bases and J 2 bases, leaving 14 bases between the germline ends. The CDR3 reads CATHPGGNYGYTF. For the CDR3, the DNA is TGTGCCACCCACCCGGGGGGGAACTATGGCTACACCTTC.

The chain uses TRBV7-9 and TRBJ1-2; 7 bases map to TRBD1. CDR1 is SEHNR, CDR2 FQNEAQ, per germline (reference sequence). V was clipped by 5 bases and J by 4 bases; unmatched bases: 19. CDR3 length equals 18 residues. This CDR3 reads CASSASPGQPILGYGYTF. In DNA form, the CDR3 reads TGTGCCAGCAGCGCCAGCCCGGGACAGCCTATTCTAGGCTATGGCTACACCTTC.

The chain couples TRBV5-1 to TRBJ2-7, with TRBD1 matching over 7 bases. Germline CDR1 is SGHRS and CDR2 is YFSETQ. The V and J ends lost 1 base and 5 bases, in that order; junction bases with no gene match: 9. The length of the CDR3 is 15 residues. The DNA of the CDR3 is TGCGCCAGCAGCTTGCGACAGGGAATCGGCGACGAGCAGTACTTC. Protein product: CASSLRQGIGDEQYF.

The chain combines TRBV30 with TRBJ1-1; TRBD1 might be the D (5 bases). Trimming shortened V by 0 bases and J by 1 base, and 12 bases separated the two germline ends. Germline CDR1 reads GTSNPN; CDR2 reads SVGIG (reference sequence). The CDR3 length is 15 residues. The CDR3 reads CAWSVRGASNTEAFF. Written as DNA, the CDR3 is TGTGCCTGGAGTGTTCGTGGGGCCTCGAACACTGAAGCTTTCTTT.